Below, 14 T cell receptor beta chains from the same sample are listed, as sequenced in a study of OX40 agonist ivuxolimab in advanced cancers. Sequencing used immunoSEQ multiplex PCR; TCRdb keeps in-frame clones, though not all of them. The data contain 60,000 to 75,000 clones, 70% to 90% of them seen just once; the ten biggest clones take up 2% to 2.5%. The input for sequencing was CD4+ or CD8+ T cells sorted from blood, taken in a trial of the OX40 agonist ivuxolimab. The receptors originated from an adult with an advanced solid tumor such as melanoma, head and neck, liver or kidney cancer.

The chain has TRBV7-9 and TRBJ2-5; 8 bases line up with TRBD1. The CDR3 loop spans 13 amino acids. Trimming at V came to 6 bases and at J to 6 bases, leaving 6 bases not matched to a gene. Per germline, CDR1 SEHNR and CDR2 FQNEAQ (reference sequence). The DNA for the CDR3 is TGTGCCAGCAGGCTGACAGGGGTCAAGACCCAGTACTTC. It codes for CASRLTGVKTQYF.

This sequence joins TRBV5-1 and TRBJ2-3; TRBD2 aligns across 10 bases. J gave up 4 bases and V 4 bases, and 6 bases lay outside the gene matches. Per germline, CDR1 SGHRS and CDR2 YFSETQ. CDR3 length: 15 residues. The CDR3 DNA reads as TGCGCCAGCAGCGTGATAGCGGGAGGATCAGATACGCAGTATTTT. Its protein is CASSVIAGGSDTQYF.

CDR3 sequence reads: CASSLLLGGISGANVLTF. The CDR3, as DNA: TGTGCCAGCAGCCTACTACTAGGGGGAATCTCTGGGGCCAACGTCCTGACTTTC. The chain has TRBV28 and TRBJ2-6, with a tentative D call TRBD1 (6 bases). Deletions cut 6 bases from V and 0 bases from J, with 18 bases between. CDR1 and CDR2 (germline): MDHEN, SYDVKM. There are 18 residues in the CDR3.

V is TRBV28 and J is TRBJ1-1, with D perhaps TRBD1 (5 bases). V dropped 4 bases and J dropped 5 bases, with 8 bases sitting between them. Per the germline V gene, CDR1 is MDHEN and CDR2 is SYDVKM. The CDR3 spans 12 residues. CDR3 DNA sequence: TGTGCCAGCAGTTCAGGGCGGACTGAAGCTTTCTTT. This encodes CASSSGRTEAFF.

V gene TRBV4-1 combines with J gene TRBJ1-4, with D tentatively TRBD1 (6 bases). V lost 1 base and J lost 6, with 18 bases in between. This CDR3 region has 17 residues. CDR1 and CDR2 (germline): MGHRA, YSYEKL. CDR3 sequence reads: CASSQANTGNSDEKLFF. The CDR3 bases are TGCGCCAGCAGCCAAGCCAATACAGGGAATTCAGATGAAAAACTGTTTTTT.

Points on this clone: Sequence at one end of the junction differs from germline and may be a read error. CDR3 DNA sequence: TGCAGCGGTGAAGCGGGAGTGGGAGAGACCCAGTACTTC. The encoded protein is CSGEAGVGETQYF. The chain has TRBV29-1 and TRBJ2-5; 8 bases match TRBD2. The CDR3 consists of 13 residues. The germline V gene has CDR1 SQVTM and CDR2 ANQGSEA.

The gene calls are TRBV7-2 and TRBJ2-7; no clear D. Per the germline V gene, CDR1 is SGHTA and CDR2 is FQGNSA. Trimming removed 7 bases from V and 7 bases from J, with 17 bases in between. The CDR3 consists of 13 residues. The CDR3 DNA is TGTGCCAGCACCAGTGGTTCGGGTGGGGAGCAGTACTTC. It encodes CASTSGSGGEQYF.

V gene TRBV5-1 combines with J gene TRBJ2-1; a possible D gene is TRBD2 (6 bases). The germline V gene encodes CDR1 SGHRS and CDR2 YFSETQ. CDR3 size: 16 residues. The V end lost 0 bases, the J end lost 4 bases, and 14 bases lay between the germline ends. The CDR3 coding sequence is TGCGCCAGCAGCTTGGTAGCGGTGGCCTCATACAATGAGCAGTTCTTC. Encoded protein: CASSLVAVASYNEQFF.

The rearrangement uses TRBV28 and TRBJ1-1; D is unresolved. Per the germline V gene, CDR1 is MDHEN and CDR2 is SYDVKM. The CDR3 has 15 amino acids. V lost 4 bases to trimming and J lost 5 bases, with 17 bases between them. The CDR3 DNA reads TGTGCCAGCAGTTCTCAAGGGTTGGCGTCGACTGAAGCTTTCTTT. This gives the protein CASSSQGLASTEAFF. The variable domain in full, completed from reference TRBV28 and TRBJ1-1, reads DVKVTQSSRYLVKRTGEKVFLECVQDMDHENMFWYRQDPGLGLRLIYFSYDVKMKEKGDIPEGYSVSREKKERFSLILESASTNQTSMYLCASSSQGLASTEAFFGQGTRLTVV.

Turning to this clone: The same CDR3 can be traced to other DNA sequences in this sample. The V gene is TRBV5-4, the J gene TRBJ1-2, with a weak D call TRBD1 (5 bases). Trimming left V 2 bases short and J 3 bases short, with 11 bases between. This CDR3 contains 14 residues. Germline assignment: CDR1 SGHNT and CDR2 YYREEE (reference sequence). CDR3 in DNA: TGTGCCAGCAGCTTTCCGGGGGGTGACTATGGCTACACCTTC. Protein product: CASSFPGGDYGYTF.

The chain has TRBV7-3 and TRBJ2-3; TRBD1 might be the D (6 bases). Germline V lookup: CDR1 SGHTA, CDR2 FQGTGA. CDR3 length equals 14 residues. V lost 5 bases and J lost 5, with 14 bases in between. The CDR3 DNA follows: TGTGCCAGCAGCATACAGGGTGTGCAAGATACGCAGTATTTT. Its protein product is CASSIQGVQDTQYF.

V is TRBV7-2 and J is TRBJ2-2; perhaps TRBD1 as D (6 bases). Germline CDR1 is SGHTA and CDR2 is FQGNSA. Trimming shortened V by 5 bases and J by 4 bases, and 17 bases separated the two germline ends. The CDR3 loop spans 16 amino acids. CDR3: CASSPVSQGITGELFF. The CDR3 bases are TGTGCCAGCAGCCCCGTCTCACAGGGTATCACCGGGGAGCTGTTTTTT.

The V and J genes are TRBV28 and TRBJ1-5, with no clear D. The V end lost 1 base, the J end lost 0 bases, and 10 bases lay between the germline ends. Germline lookup yields CDR1 MDHEN and CDR2 SYDVKM. The CDR3 spans 16 residues. CDR3 sequence: CASSLLGRNSNQPQHF. CDR3 bases: TGTGCCAGCAGTTTATTGGGCAGGAATAGCAATCAGCCCCAGCATTTT.

The chain carries TRBV5-4 and TRBJ2-7, with 9 bases lining up with TRBD2. Per the germline V gene, CDR1 is SGHNT and CDR2 is YYREEE (reference sequence). V dropped 4 bases and J dropped 5; count of bases not matched to a gene: 7. The CDR3 covers 14 residues. CDR3 amino acids: CASSLSGSENEQYF. The CDR3, as DNA: TGTGCCAGCAGCCTTAGCGGGAGTGAAAACGAGCAGTACTTC.